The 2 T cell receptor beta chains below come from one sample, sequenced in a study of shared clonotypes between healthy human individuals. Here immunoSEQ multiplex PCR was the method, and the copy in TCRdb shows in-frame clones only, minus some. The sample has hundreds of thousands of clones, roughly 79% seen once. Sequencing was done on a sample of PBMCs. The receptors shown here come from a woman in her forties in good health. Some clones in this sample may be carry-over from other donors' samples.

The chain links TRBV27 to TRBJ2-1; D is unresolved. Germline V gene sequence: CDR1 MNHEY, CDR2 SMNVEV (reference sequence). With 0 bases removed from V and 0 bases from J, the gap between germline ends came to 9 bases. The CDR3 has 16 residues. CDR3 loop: CASSLSSQTSYNEQFF. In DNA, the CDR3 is TGTGCCAGCAGTTTATCATCACAGACCTCCTACAATGAGCAGTTCTTC.

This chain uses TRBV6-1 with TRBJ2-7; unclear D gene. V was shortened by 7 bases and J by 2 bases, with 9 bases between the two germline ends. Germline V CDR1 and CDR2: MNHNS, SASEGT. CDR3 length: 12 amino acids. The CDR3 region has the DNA TGTGCCAGCACCCCCTCGACCTACGAGCAGTACTTC. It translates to CASTPSTYEQYF.